The text below deals with one T cell receptor (beta chain). What it recognizes is unknown. Other DNA sequences from this sample encode an identical CDR3 as well. Only in-frame clones appear in the TCRdb table, and some are missing; sequencing was by immunoSEQ multiplex PCR. The sample has 120,000 or so clones; approximately 85% are singletons. V shed 2 bases and J shed 1 base, with 0 bases lying between them. Germline-derived CDR1 and CDR2 are SNHLY and FYNNEI. This CDR3 region has 12 residues. The data were taken from a study of T cell responses to AZD1222 COVID-19 vaccine. Study outcomes and limitations: Most donors were white British and more were female, and clonal diversity was possibly underestimated. Recipients of two AZD1222 doses showed rising Spike-specific TCR breadth and depth. Along spike, vaccine-associated CD4 TCRs were found throughout, with dominance at 160-218 and 743-854. Only a handful of AZD1222 recipients tested seropositive at baseline.

The specimen comprised peripheral blood, sampled on day 0 of AZD1222 vaccination. The chain has TRBV2 and TRBJ1-5; D is ambiguous. This sequence was found in an adult in good health. The DNA for the CDR3 is TGTGCCAGCAGTGAAAGCAATCAGCCCCAGCATTTT. This translates into CASSESNQPQHF.